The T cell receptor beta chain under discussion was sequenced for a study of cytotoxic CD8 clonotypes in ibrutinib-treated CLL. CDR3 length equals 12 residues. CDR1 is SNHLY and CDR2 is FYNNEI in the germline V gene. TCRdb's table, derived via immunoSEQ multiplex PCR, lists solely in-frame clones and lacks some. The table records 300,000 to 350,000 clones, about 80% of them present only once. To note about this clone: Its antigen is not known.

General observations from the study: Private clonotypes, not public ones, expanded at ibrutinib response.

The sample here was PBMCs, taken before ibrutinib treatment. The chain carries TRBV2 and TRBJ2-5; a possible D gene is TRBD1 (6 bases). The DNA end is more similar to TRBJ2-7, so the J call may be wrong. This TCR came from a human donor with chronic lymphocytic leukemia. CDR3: CASSVTGYEQYF. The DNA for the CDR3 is TGTGCCAGCAGTGTGACAGGATACGAGCAGTACTTC.